A selection of T cell receptor beta chains follows, all from one sample in a study of OX40 agonist ivuxolimab in advanced cancers. Produced via immunoSEQ multiplex PCR; TCRdb's table is partial and in-frame only. The table includes fewer than 95,000 clones, about 90% detected once. Sequenced here: CD4+ or CD8+ T cells sorted from blood, sampled in a trial of the OX40 agonist ivuxolimab. These receptors were taken from an adult with an advanced solid tumor such as melanoma, head and neck, liver or kidney cancer. CDR3s include the opening cysteine and the closing phenylalanine or tryptophan. A D gene is named only where the DNA matches it firmly. Rows may omit the clone size; those that give it use once, few, many or a size class.

d_call	v_call	clone_size	j_call	cdr3_nt	cdr3_aa
NA	TRBV5-5	NA	TRBJ2-5	TGTGCCAGCAGCTTATGGGAGCCGCAAGAGACCCAGTACTTC	CASSLWEPQETQYF
TRBD1	TRBV7-9	NA	TRBJ2-7	TGTGCCAGCAGCACCGCGGGACAGGGGTCCTACGAGCAGTACTTC	CASSTAGQGSYEQYF
TRBD2	TRBV10-2	once	TRBJ2-7	TGCGCCAGCAGTCCTCAGGATCGGACTAGCGGTCCCTACGAGCAGTACTTC	CASSPQDRTSGPYEQYF
NA	TRBV4-2	NA	TRBJ2-1	TGTGCCAGCAGCCAGGAGTATGACGCGAGCTCCTACAATGAGCAGTTCTTC	CASSQEYDASSYNEQFF
NA	TRBV6-1	once	TRBJ2-7	TGTGCCAGCAGCCAGAGCTACGAGCAGTACTTC	CASSQSYEQYF
NA	TRBV4-1	NA	TRBJ1-4	TGCGCCAGCAGCCACAGCCACGGAGGGGACAATGAAAAACTGTTTTTT	CASSHSHGGDNEKLFF
NA	TRBV19	NA	TRBJ1-6	TGTGCCAGAAATTCACCCCTCCACTTT	CARNSPLHF
TRBD2	TRBV19	NA	TRBJ2-3	TGTGCCAGTCATCGGCGGGAGGGAGGAGGTACGCAGTATTTT	CASHRREGGGTQYF
TRBD1	TRBV6-1	NA	TRBJ2-2	TGTGCCAGCAGTGACCTGGGACAGGGAGAATCCAGGGAGCTGTTTTTT	CASSDLGQGESRELFF
NA	TRBV20-1	NA	TRBJ2-1	TGCAGTGCGGAAGGACTTCTCGAGCAGTTCTTC	CSAEGLLEQFF
NA	TRBV7-6	NA	TRBJ1-1	TGTGCCAGCAGCTTAATGGAAAACACTGAAGCTTTCTTT	CASSLMENTEAFF
TRBD1	TRBV5-1	NA	TRBJ2-7	TGCGCCAGCAGCTTGGGGAGCCAGGGGGCGCTTGAGCAGTACTTC	CASSLGSQGALEQYF
NA	TRBV5-1	NA	TRBJ2-5	TGCGCCAGCAGTATGATATTGAGGGGGGTGGAGACCCAGTACTTC	CASSMILRGVETQYF
NA	TRBV29-1	NA	TRBJ1-1	TGCAGCGTTGAAGATAGTCTGAGAACTGAAGCTTTCTTT	CSVEDSLRTEAFF
TRBD1	TRBV7-9	NA	TRBJ1-1	TGTGCCAGCAGCGCACAGGGGAGTGGAACTGAAGCTTTCTTT	CASSAQGSGTEAFF
NA	TRBV15	once	TRBJ1-1	TGTGCCACCAGCAACCCTTGGACCTCTGAAGCTTTCTTT	CATSNPWTSEAFF
TRBD1	TRBV4-1	NA	TRBJ2-7	TGCGCCAGCAGCCCCGGGACAGGGGGAAGGTACGAGCAGTACTTC	CASSPGTGGRYEQYF
NA	TRBV27	NA	TRBJ2-7	TGTGCCAGCAGTCCACACAGGGCGGGCGAGCAGTACTTC	CASSPHRAGEQYF
NA	TRBV4-1	NA	TRBJ2-5	TGCGCCAGCAGCCACCAGGGGATGGGGCAAGAGACCCAGTACTTC	CASSHQGMGQETQYF
TRBD1	TRBV11-2	NA	TRBJ2-7	TGTGCCAGCAGCTCCCGAGGGACAGGGCTCTACGAGCAGTACTTC	CASSSRGTGLYEQYF
TRBD2	TRBV2	NA	TRBJ2-2	TGTGCCAGCAGTGTATCTTGGACTAGCGGGAGTATCACCGGGGAGCTGTTTTTT	CASSVSWTSGSITGELFF
TRBD1	TRBV5-1	NA	TRBJ2-5	TGCGCCACGATAACAGGGGGAAATAGCGCCGTCGAGACCCAGTACTTC	CATITGGNSAVETQYF
TRBD1	TRBV10-2	once	TRBJ2-7	TGCGCCAGCACCGAAGCCGGGACAGGGCGCGGGGAGCAGTACTTC	CASTEAGTGRGEQYF
NA	TRBV21-1	NA	TRBJ1-2	TGTGCCAGCTCCCGAAAGTCAGAGGCCCGGTATGGCTACACCTTC	CASSRKSEARYGYTF
NA	TRBV19	NA	TRBJ2-5	TGTGCCAGTAAACCCGGGACAAAAATCAAAGAGACCCAGTACTTC	CASKPGTKIKETQYF
TRBD2	TRBV23-1	NA	TRBJ2-7	TGCGCCAGCAGTCAATCGAACTTAGCGGGGAACTCCTACGAGCAGTACTTC	CASSQSNLAGNSYEQYF
NA	TRBV25-1	NA	TRBJ2-3	TGTGCCAGCAGTGAATGGTCGGGCGCTTCAACTACGCAGTATTTT	CASSEWSGASTTQYF
NA	TRBV27	NA	TRBJ2-5	TGTGCCAGCAGTTTATTAGGTGAAGAGACCCAGTACTTC	CASSLLGEETQYF
NA	TRBV6-1	NA	TRBJ2-1	TGTGCCAGCAGTGCTCTAGGCGCCGAGCAGTTCTTC	CASSALGAEQFF
NA	TRBV18	few	TRBJ1-5	TGTGCCAGCTCACCCCGGGGCGGGGATCAGCCCCAGCATTTT	CASSPRGGDQPQHF
NA	TRBV6-6	NA	TRBJ1-5	TGTGCCAGCAGTTTTGACAGCAATCAGCCCCAGCATTTT	CASSFDSNQPQHF
NA	TRBV27	NA	TRBJ1-1	TGTGCCAGCAGTTTCGGGGGGGACACTGAAGCTTTCTTT	CASSFGGDTEAFF
NA	TRBV18	NA	TRBJ1-2	TGTGCCAGCTCATTCCGGGACACAGGCCTCTATCGCTACACCTTC	CASSFRDTGLYRYTF
TRBD1	TRBV29-1	NA	TRBJ2-2	TGCAGCGTTGAAGTCAACAGGGGCCCTATCACCGGGGAGCTGTTTTTT	CSVEVNRGPITGELFF
NA	TRBV9	NA	TRBJ2-4	TGTGCCAGCAGCGAGGGGGCGGGGGCCAAAAACATTCAGTACTTC	CASSEGAGAKNIQYF
TRBD1	TRBV30	NA	TRBJ1-5	TGTGCCTGGAGCGTACAGGGGGCTGAGCCCCAGCATTTT	CAWSVQGAEPQHF